This TCR beta chain was captured by sequencing in a study of control samples from healthy donors and cancer patients. Produced via immunoSEQ multiplex PCR; TCRdb's table is partial and in-frame only. The sample records some 65,000 clones, roughly 84% being singletons. The sequence derives from a woman in her 50s with lung cancer. Sequencing was done on a sample of PBMCs.

CDR3 DNA: TGTGCCAGTAGTACCCCTTGGGGGGTACAGGGGGCGCCGGTCTATGGCTACACCTTC. As protein: CASSTPWGVQGAPVYGYTF. The rearrangement uses TRBV19 and TRBJ1-2; TRBD1 aligns across 9 bases. Germline V gene data show CDR1 as LNHDA and CDR2 as SQIVND (reference sequence). This CDR3 spans 19 amino acids. V lost 4 bases, J lost 4 bases, and 19 bases stayed unmatched.